The 17 T cell receptor beta chains given below trace back to one sample, sequenced in a study of Ad26.COV2.S vaccination and SARS-CoV-2 variants. Documented treatment: over 15 received Ad26.COV2.S at low or high dose, single or two shots; about 5 received placebo; per-sample allocation not given. Specimens were obtained on day 63 following the first vaccine or placebo injection. Only in-frame clones appear in the TCRdb table, and some are missing; sequencing was by immunoSEQ multiplex PCR. The sample yields a few hundred thousand clones, roughly four fifths seen once. This material consisted of peripheral blood, taken in a trial of Ad26.COV2.S vaccine versus placebo. Receptors originate from a person between 18 and 60 years old who received the Ad26.COV2.S COVID-19 vaccine or a placebo.

The genes are TRBV27 and TRBJ2-7; D ambiguous. The germline CDR1 and CDR2 sequences are MNHEY and SMNVEV (reference sequence). The CDR3 totals 16 residues. V dropped 0 bases and J dropped 2 bases, with 14 bases sitting between them. CDR3 residues: CASSLSSRPGAYEQYF. CDR3 in DNA: TGTGCCAGCAGTTTATCGTCCAGGCCTGGGGCCTACGAGCAGTACTTC.

This clone appeared a single time. CDR3 sequence reads: CASSLRQGPYGYTF. As DNA, the CDR3 is TGTGCCAGCAGCCTCAGACAGGGTCCTTATGGCTACACCTTC. The chain employs TRBV11-3 and TRBJ1-2, with 7 bases aligning to TRBD1. Germline lookup yields CDR1 SGHNT and CDR2 YENEEA. V was pared by 5 bases and J by 5 bases, with 8 bases of the junction left unmatched. The CDR3 length is 14 residues.

V and J are TRBV5-5 and TRBJ1-2; 8 bases align to TRBD1. After removal of 4 bases from V and 2 bases from J, the junction contained 4 bases not matched to a gene. The CDR3 length is 14 residues. In germline, CDR1 is SGHKS, CDR2 YYEKEE (reference sequence). This CDR3 is CASSLGQVNYGYTF. CDR3 DNA sequence: TGTGCCAGCAGCCTGGGACAGGTGAACTATGGCTACACCTTC.

The CDR3 protein is CASSQEGAGGLSSYEQYF. The CDR3 DNA reads as TGCGCCAGCAGCCAAGAAGGAGCGGGAGGGTTGAGCTCCTACGAGCAGTACTTC. The rearrangement joins TRBV4-1 to TRBJ2-7; 10 nucleotides line up with TRBD2. Germline V gene sequence: CDR1 MGHRA, CDR2 YSYEKL. Germline trimming cut 0 bases from V and 0 bases from J; bases unmatched to any gene: 8. There are 18 residues in the CDR3.

This clone appeared a few times. The chain couples TRBV5-1 to TRBJ1-6; possible D gene TRBD1, 5 bases. Germline lookup yields CDR1 SGHRS and CDR2 YFSETQ. Trimming took off 6 bases at V and 5 bases at J, with 9 bases between the two ends. This CDR3 contains 13 residues. The CDR3, as DNA: TGCGCCAGCACCGGGGCCGATAATTCACCCCTCCACTTT. It specifies CASTGADNSPLHF.

The V gene is TRBV5-1, the J gene TRBJ1-1; 7 bases line up with TRBD1. Germline lookup yields CDR1 SGHRS and CDR2 YFSETQ. With 1 base clipped from V and 4 bases from J, the junction kept 4 bases outside the gene matches. The CDR3 runs to 14 residues. Written as DNA, the CDR3 is TGCGCCAGCAGCTTGACAGGGGTGATCACTGAAGCTTTCTTT. Amino acid sequence: CASSLTGVITEAFF.

The chain has TRBV27 and TRBJ1-5, with D perhaps matching TRBD1 (5 bases). Trimming cost V 4 bases and J 4 bases, with 8 bases left between them. Germline values: CDR1 MNHEY, CDR2 SMNVEV (reference sequence). This CDR3 is built from 13 residues. The CDR3 protein is CASSYRNNQPQHF. The CDR3 nucleotides are TGTGCCAGCAGTTACAGGAATAATCAGCCCCAGCATTTT.

The chain links TRBV18 to TRBJ2-3, with 7 bases identical to TRBD1. Germline V gene sequence: CDR1 KGHSH, CDR2 LQKENI. The junction had 8 bases not matched to a gene; V was cut back by 5 bases and J by 6 bases. This CDR3 is built from 14 residues. Here the CDR3 DNA reads TGTGCCAGCTCATACGACAGGGAGTCGGATACGCAGTATTTT. Translated, it gives CASSYDRESDTQYF.

The chain carries TRBV28 and TRBJ2-7; 12 bases line up with TRBD2. V was clipped by 5 bases and J by 0 bases; unmatched bases: 14. The CDR3 runs 19 residues. Looked up from germline, CDR1 is MDHEN and CDR2 is SYDVKM. The CDR3 DNA reads as TGTGCCAGCAGTCTACCCCACTGTTCGACTAGCGGGGGCTCCTACGAGCAGTACTTC. This encodes CASSLPHCSTSGGSYEQYF.

The chain joins TRBV9 to TRBJ2-3; a weak D match, TRBD2 (6 bases). With 6 bases removed from V and 7 bases from J, the gap between germline ends came to 21 bases. This CDR3 spans 15 amino acids. The V gene's germline CDR1 is SGDLS and CDR2 YYNGEE. The CDR3, as DNA: TGTGCCAGCACCCCAGGGCGGGGCGGAGGGAATACGCAGTATTTT. It translates to CASTPGRGGGNTQYF.

The gene calls are TRBV11-2 and TRBJ2-7; 7 positions agree with TRBD1. The V and J ends lost 4 bases and 0 bases, in that order; junction bases with no gene match: 6. CDR1 and CDR2 (germline): SGHAT, FQNNGV. This CDR3 region has 15 residues. The CDR3 DNA sequence: TGTGCCAGCAGCTCTCTGACAGGGAGCTCCTACGAGCAGTACTTC. Its translation is CASSSLTGSSYEQYF.

The genes are TRBV19 and TRBJ1-6, with D possibly being TRBD1 (5 bases). The V gene lost 3 bases and the J gene lost 7 bases, with 16 bases spanning the gap. Germline CDR1 and CDR2: LNHDA and SQIVND (reference sequence). CDR3 size: 16 residues. The DNA of the CDR3 is TGTGCCAGTAGTATGGGGGTCCCGATATCGAATTCACCCCTCCACTTT. It codes for CASSMGVPISNSPLHF.

The chain joins TRBV6-5 to TRBJ1-5; no clear D. The germline V gene has CDR1 MNHEY and CDR2 SVGAGI. Trimming cost V 3 bases and J 2 bases, with 11 bases left between them. CDR3 size: 15 residues. For the CDR3, the DNA is TGTGCCAGCAGTTATTTAGGGATTGGCAATCAGCCCCAGCATTTT. Its protein is CASSYLGIGNQPQHF.

The count of this clone is one. The chain carries TRBV6-6 and TRBJ2-1; 9 bases align to TRBD2. V shed 2 bases and J 2 bases; nucleotides not matched to a gene: 4. The CDR3 spans 16 residues. Germline V gene lookup returns CDR1 MNHNY and CDR2 SVGAGI (reference sequence). CDR3 residues: CASSYPGGGAYNEQFF. Written as DNA, the CDR3 is TGTGCCAGCAGTTACCCGGGCGGGGGGGCCTACAATGAGCAGTTCTTC.

The V and J genes are TRBV14 and TRBJ1-2; D is undetermined. This CDR3 region has 13 residues. Germline lookup yields CDR1 SGHDN and CDR2 FVKESK. The ends were cut back, 0 bases at V and 3 bases at J, with 5 bases in the middle. In DNA, the CDR3 is TGTGCCAGCAGCCAAGAAACTTACTATGGCTACACCTTC. Amino acid sequence: CASSQETYYGYTF.

The chain joins TRBV4-2 to TRBJ1-1; no definite D call. The CDR3 runs to 15 residues. The V gene's germline CDR1 is LGHNA and CDR2 YNFKEQ. V shed 0 bases and J shed 2 bases, with 10 bases lying between them. The CDR3 nucleotides are TGTGCCAGCAGCCAAGAAGCAAGGGCTAACACTGAAGCTTTCTTT. Amino acid sequence: CASSQEARANTEAFF.

V is TRBV13 and J is TRBJ2-1; D is perhaps TRBD2 (6 bases). The CDR3 covers 14 residues. Germline V gives CDR1 PRHDT, CDR2 FYEKMQ (reference sequence). V lost 3 bases and J lost 8, with 14 bases in between. The CDR3 region is CASSLGGGGDEQFF. For the CDR3, the DNA is TGTGCCAGCAGCTTGGGGGGAGGCGGGGATGAGCAGTTCTTC.